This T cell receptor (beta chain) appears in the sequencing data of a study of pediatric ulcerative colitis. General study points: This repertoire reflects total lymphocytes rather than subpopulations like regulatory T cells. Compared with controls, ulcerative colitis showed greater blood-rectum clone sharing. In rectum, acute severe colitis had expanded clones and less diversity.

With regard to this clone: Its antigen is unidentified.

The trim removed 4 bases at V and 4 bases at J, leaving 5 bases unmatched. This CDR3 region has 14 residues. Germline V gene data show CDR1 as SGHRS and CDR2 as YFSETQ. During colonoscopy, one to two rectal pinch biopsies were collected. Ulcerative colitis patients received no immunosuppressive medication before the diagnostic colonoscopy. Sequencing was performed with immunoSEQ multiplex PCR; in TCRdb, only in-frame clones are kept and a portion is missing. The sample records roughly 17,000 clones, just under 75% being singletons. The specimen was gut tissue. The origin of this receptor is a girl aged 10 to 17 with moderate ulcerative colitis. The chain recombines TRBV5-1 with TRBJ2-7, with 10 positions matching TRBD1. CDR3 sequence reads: CASSPGTGVYEQYF. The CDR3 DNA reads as TGCGCCAGCAGCCCCGGGACAGGGGTTTACGAGCAGTACTTC.